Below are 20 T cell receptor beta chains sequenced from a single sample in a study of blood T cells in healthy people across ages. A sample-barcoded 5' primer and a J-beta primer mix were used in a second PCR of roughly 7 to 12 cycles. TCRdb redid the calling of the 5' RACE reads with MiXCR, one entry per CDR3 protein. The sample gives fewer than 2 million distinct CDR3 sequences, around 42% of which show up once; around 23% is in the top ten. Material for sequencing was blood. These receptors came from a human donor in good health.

The CDR3 sequence is CASRGQINPDTQYF. Here the CDR3 DNA reads TGTGCCAGCAGAGGACAGATCAACCCAGATACGCAGTATTTT. The chain has TRBV27 and TRBJ2-3; tentatively, D is TRBD1 (6 bases). Germline V gene data show CDR1 as MNHEY and CDR2 as SMNVEV (reference sequence). This CDR3 contains 14 residues. Trimming removed 6 bases from V and 4 bases from J, with 14 bases in between.

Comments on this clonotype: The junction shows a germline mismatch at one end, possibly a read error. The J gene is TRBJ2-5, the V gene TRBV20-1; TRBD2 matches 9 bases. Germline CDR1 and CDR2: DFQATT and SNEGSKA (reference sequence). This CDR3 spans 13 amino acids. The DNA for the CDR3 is TGCAGTGCTCTTAGCGGGGGAAAAGAGATCCAGTACTTC. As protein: CSALSGGKEIQYF.

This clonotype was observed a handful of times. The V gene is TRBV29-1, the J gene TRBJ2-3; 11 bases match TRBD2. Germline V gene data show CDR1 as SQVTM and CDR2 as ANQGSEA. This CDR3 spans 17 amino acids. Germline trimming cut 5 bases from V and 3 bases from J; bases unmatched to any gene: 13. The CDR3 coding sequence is TGCAGCGTTTCAGGGACTAGCGGCAGCGGGGGGACAGATACGCAGTATTTT. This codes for CSVSGTSGSGGTDTQYF.

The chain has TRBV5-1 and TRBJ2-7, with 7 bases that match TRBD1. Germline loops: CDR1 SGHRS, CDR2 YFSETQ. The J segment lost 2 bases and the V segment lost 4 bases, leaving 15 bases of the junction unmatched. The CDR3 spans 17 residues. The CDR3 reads CASSIRDRTFIPYEQYF. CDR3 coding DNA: TGCGCCAGCAGCATACGGGACAGAACCTTTATACCCTACGAGCAGTACTTC.

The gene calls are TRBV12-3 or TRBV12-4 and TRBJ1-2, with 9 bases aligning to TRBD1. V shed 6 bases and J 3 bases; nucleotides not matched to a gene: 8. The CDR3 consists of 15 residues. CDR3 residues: CASSPQGAGYYGYTF. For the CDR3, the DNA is TGTGCCAGCAGCCCACAGGGGGCTGGATACTATGGCTACACCTTC.

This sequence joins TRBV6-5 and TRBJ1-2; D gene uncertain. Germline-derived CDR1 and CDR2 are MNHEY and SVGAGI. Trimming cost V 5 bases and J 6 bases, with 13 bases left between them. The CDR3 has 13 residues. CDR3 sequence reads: CASSAGIRDGYTF. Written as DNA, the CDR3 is TGTGCCAGCAGTGCCGGTATTCGAGATGGCTACACCTTC.

The CDR3 loop is CASSYFSGGRNEQFF. As DNA, the CDR3 is TGTGCCAGCAGTTATTTCAGCGGGGGACGCAATGAGCAGTTCTTC. The genes are TRBV6-6 and TRBJ2-1; TRBD2 matches 8 bases. The CDR3 length is 15 residues. The V gene end was trimmed by 3 bases and the J gene end by 6 bases; junction bases not matched to a gene: 7. Germline CDR1 and CDR2: MNHNY and SVGAGI (reference sequence).

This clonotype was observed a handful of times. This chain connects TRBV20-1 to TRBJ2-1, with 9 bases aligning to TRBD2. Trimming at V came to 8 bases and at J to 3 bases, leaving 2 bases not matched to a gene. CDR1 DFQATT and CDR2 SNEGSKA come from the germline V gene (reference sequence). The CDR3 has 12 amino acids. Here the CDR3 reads CSSTSGYNEQFF. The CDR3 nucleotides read TGCAGTTCGACTAGCGGCTACAATGAGCAGTTCTTC.

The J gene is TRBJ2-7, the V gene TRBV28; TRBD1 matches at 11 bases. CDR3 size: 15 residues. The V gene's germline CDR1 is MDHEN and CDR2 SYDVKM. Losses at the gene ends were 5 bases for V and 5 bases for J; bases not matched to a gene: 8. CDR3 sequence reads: CASSPGQGVFDEQYF. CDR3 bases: TGTGCCAGCAGTCCGGGACAGGGGGTATTCGACGAGCAGTACTTC.

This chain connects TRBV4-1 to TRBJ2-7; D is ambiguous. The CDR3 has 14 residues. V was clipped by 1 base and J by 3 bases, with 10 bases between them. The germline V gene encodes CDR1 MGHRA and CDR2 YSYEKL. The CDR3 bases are TGCGCCAGCAGCCAAGTTCTGACTGACTACGAGCAGTACTTC. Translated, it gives CASSQVLTDYEQYF.

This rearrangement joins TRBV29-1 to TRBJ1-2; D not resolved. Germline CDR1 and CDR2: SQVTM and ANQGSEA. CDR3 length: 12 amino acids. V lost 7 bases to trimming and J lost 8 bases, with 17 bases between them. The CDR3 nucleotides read TGCAGCGGTTACCCTGGTTCCGCGGGCTACACCTTC. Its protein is CSGYPGSAGYTF.

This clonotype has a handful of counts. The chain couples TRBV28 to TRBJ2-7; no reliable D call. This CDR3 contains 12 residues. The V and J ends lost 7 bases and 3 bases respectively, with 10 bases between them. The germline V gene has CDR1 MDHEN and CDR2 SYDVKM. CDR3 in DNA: TGTGCCAGCACCAAACTAAGCTACGAGCAGTACTTC. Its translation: CASTKLSYEQYF. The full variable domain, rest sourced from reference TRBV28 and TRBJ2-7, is DVKVTQSSRYLVKRTGEKVFLECVQDMDHENMFWYRQDPGLGLRLIYFSYDVKMKEKGDIPEGYSVSREKKERFSLILESASTNQTSMYLCASTKLSYEQYFGPGTRLTVT.

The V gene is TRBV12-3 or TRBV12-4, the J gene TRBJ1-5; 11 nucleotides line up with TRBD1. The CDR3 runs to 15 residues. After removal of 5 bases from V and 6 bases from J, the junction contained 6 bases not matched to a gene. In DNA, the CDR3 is TGTGCCAGCAGTAACGGACAGGGGGCTTTTCAGCCCCAGCATTTT. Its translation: CASSNGQGAFQPQHF.

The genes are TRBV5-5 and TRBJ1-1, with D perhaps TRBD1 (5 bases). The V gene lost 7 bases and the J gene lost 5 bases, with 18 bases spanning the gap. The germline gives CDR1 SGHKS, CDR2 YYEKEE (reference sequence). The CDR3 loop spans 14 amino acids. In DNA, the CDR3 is TGTGCCAGCTCCCTCGTCGGGGCGCGAACTGAAGCTTTCTTT. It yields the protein CASSLVGARTEAFF.

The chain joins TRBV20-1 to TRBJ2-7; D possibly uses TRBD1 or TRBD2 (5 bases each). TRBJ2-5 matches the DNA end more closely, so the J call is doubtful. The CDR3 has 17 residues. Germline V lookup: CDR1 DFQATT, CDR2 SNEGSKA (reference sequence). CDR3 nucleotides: TGCAGTGCTACGCTACCCGCCGGGGACCAGCAACCAGAGACCCAGTACTTC. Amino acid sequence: CSATLPAGDQQPETQYF.

The chain's CDR3 is CASSPRVMERGNQPQHF. The CDR3 nucleotides are TGTGCCAGCAGTCCCCGCGTAATGGAACGAGGCAATCAGCCCCAGCATTTT. V is TRBV27 and J is TRBJ1-5; D gene uncertain. CDR1 and CDR2 from the germline V gene are MNHEY and SMNVEV (reference sequence). V dropped 5 bases and J dropped 2 bases, with 19 bases sitting between them. The CDR3 consists of 17 residues.

CDR3 in amino acids: CASSQALTSGGQYNEQFF. CDR3 coding DNA: TGTGCCAGCAGCCAAGCCCTGACTAGCGGGGGGCAATACAATGAGCAGTTCTTC. The chain joins TRBV4-2 to TRBJ2-1; 13 bases line up with TRBD2. V lost 1 base and J lost 4; bases outside the gene matches: 7. The CDR3 extends over 18 amino acids. Germline lookup yields CDR1 LGHNA and CDR2 YNFKEQ.

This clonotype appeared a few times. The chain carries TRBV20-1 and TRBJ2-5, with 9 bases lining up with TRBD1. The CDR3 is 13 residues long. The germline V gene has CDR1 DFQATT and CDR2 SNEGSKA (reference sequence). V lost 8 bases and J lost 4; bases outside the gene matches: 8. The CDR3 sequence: CSPGQGSRETQYF. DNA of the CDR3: TGCAGTCCCGGACAGGGGAGTAGAGAGACCCAGTACTTC.

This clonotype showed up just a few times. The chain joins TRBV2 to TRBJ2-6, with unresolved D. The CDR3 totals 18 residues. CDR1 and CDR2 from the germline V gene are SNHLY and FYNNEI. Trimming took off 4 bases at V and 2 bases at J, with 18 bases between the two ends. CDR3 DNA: TGTGCCAGCAGTGCATTGAAGAGGCCCTTGGCTGGGGCCAACGTCCTGACTTTC. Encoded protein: CASSALKRPLAGANVLTF.

CDR3 coding DNA: TGTGCCATCAGGGCCCCCGGGACAGGTGGCACAGATACGCAGTATTTT. Translated: CAIRAPGTGGTDTQYF. V gene TRBV10-3 combines with J gene TRBJ2-3, with TRBD1 matching 8 bases. The CDR3 loop spans 16 amino acids. Germline values: CDR1 ENHRY, CDR2 SYGVKD. The V segment lost 6 bases and the J segment 1 base; nucleotides outside the gene matches: 9.